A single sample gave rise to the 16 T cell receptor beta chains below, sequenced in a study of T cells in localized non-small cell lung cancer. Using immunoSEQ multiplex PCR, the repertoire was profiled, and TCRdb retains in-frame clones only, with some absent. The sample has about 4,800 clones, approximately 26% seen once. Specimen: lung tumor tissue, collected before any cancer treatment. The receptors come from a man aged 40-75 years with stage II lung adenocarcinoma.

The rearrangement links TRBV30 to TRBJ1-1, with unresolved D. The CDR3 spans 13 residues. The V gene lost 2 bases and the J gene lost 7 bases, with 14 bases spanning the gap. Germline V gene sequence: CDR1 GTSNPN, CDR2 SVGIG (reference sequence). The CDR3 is CAWSWADGYEAFF. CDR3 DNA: TGTGCCTGGAGTTGGGCGGACGGATATGAAGCTTTCTTT.

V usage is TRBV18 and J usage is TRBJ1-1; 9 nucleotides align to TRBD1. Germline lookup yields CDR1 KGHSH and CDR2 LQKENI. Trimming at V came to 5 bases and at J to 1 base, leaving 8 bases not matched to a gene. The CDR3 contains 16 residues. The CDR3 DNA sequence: TGTGCCAGCTCATACGACAGGGGGATTTCGAACACTGAAGCTTTCTTT. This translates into CASSYDRGISNTEAFF. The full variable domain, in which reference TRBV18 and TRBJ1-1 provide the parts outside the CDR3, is NAGVMQNPRHLVRRRGQEARLRCSPMKGHSHVYWYRQLPEEGLKFMVYLQKENIIDESGMPKERFSAEFPKEGPSILRIQQVVRGDSAAYFCASSYDRGISNTEAFFGQGTRLTVV.

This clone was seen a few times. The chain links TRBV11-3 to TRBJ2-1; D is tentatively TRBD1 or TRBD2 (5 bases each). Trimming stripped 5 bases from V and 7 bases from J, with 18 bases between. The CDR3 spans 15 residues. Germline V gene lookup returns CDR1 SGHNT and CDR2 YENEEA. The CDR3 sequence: CASSNQGAGQNEQFF. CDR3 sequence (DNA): TGTGCCAGCAGCAATCAAGGGGCGGGTCAAAATGAGCAGTTCTTC. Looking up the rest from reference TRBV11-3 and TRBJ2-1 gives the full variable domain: EAGVVQSPRYKIIEKKQPVAFWCNPISGHNTLYWYLQNLGQGPELLIRYENEEAVDDSQLPKDRFSAERLKGVDSTLKIQPAELGDSAVYLCASSNQGAGQNEQFFGPGTRLTVL.

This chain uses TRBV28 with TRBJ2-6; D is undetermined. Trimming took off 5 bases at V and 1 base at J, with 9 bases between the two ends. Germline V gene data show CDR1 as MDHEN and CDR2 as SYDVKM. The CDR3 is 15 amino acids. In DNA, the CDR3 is TGTGCCAGCAGTATCCAAGCTTCTGGGGCCAACGTCCTGACTTTC. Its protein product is CASSIQASGANVLTF.

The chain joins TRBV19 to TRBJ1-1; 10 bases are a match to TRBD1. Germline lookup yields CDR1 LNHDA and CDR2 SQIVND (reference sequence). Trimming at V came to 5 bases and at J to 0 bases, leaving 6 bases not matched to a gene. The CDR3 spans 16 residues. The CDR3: CASSQRTGGMNTEAFF. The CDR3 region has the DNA TGTGCCAGTAGTCAAAGGACAGGGGGGATGAACACTGAAGCTTTCTTT.

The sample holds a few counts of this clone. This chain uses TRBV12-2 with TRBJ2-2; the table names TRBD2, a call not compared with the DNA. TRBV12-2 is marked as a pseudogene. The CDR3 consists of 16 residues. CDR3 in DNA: TGTGCCACCTGGCGGGGCGGGGGAACGGTCACCGGGGAGCTGTTTTTT. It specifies CATWRGGGTVTGELFF.

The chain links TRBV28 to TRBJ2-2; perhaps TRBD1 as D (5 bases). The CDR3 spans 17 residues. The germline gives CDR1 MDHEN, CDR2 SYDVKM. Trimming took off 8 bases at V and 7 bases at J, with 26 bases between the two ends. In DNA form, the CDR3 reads TGTGCCAGCTCCTCCATCAAGGGGTCAGAATGGGGCGGGGAGCTGTTTTTT. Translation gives CASSSIKGSEWGGELFF.

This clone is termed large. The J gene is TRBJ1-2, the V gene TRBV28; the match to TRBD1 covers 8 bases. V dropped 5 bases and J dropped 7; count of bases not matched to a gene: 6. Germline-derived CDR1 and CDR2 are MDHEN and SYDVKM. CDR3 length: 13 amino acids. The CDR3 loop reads CASSTGGKGGYTF. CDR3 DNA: TGTGCCAGCAGTACAGGGGGTAAGGGTGGCTACACCTTC.

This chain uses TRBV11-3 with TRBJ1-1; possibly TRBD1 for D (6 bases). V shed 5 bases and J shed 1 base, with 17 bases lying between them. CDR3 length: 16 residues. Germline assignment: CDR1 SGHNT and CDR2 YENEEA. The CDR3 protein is CASSQVGGGANTEAFF. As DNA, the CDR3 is TGTGCCAGCAGCCAAGTAGGGGGTGGGGCGAACACTGAAGCTTTCTTT.

CDR3 region: CASSSTGVNTEAFF. Here the CDR3 DNA reads TGTGCCAGCAGTTCGACAGGGGTGAACACTGAAGCTTTCTTT. This chain links TRBV28 with TRBJ1-1; 8 bases map to TRBD1. The CDR3 extends over 14 amino acids. V shed 4 bases, J shed 0 bases, and the junction held 1 base outside the gene matches. Germline CDR1 reads MDHEN; CDR2 reads SYDVKM.

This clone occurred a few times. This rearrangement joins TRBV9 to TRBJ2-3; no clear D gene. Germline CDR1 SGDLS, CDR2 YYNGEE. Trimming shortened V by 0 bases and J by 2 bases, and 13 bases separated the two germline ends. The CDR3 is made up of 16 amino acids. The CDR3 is CASSVGSFLDTDTQYF. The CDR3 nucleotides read TGTGCCAGCAGCGTAGGATCTTTCCTTGACACAGATACGCAGTATTTT.

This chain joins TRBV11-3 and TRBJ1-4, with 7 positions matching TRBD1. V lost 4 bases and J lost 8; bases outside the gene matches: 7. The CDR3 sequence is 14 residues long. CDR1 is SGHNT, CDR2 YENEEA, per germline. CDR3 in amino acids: CASSSTGAGEKLFF. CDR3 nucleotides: TGTGCCAGCAGCTCAACAGGGGCCGGGGAAAAACTGTTTTTT.

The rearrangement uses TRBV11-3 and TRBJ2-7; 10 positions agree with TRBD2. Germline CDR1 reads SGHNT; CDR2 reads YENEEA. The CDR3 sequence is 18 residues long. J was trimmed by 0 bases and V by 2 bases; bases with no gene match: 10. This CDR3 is CASSLPLGLAVSSYEQYF. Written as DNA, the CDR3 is TGTGCCAGCAGCTTACCCCTAGGACTAGCGGTTAGCTCCTACGAGCAGTACTTC.

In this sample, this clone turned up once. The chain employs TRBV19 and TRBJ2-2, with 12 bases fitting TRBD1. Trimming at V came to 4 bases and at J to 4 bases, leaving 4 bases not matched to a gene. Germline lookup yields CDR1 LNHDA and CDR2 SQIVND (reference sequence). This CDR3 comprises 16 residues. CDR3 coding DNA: TGTGCCAGTAGTAAGGGACAGGGGGCGGGCACCGGGGAGCTGTTTTTT. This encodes CASSKGQGAGTGELFF. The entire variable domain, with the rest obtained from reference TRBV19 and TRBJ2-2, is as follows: DGGITQSPKYLFRKEGQNVTLSCEQNLNHDAMYWYRQDPGQGLRLIYYSQIVNDFQKGDIAEGYSVSREKKESFPLTVTSAQKNPTAFYLCASSKGQGAGTGELFFGEGSRLTVL.

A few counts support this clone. For the CDR3, the DNA is TGTGCCAGCAGTCCGGTCCGGTCCTATCAGCCCCAGCATTTT. It is translated as CASSPVRSYQPQHF. V is TRBV28 and J is TRBJ1-5, with D hard to call. The CDR3 runs 14 residues. The ends were cut back, 5 bases at V and 5 bases at J, with 13 bases in the middle. In germline, CDR1 is MDHEN, CDR2 SYDVKM.

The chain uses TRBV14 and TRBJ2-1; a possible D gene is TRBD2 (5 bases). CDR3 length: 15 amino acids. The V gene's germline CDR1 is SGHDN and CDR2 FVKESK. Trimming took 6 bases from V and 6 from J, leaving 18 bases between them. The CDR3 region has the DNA TGTGCCAGCAGTCCAACTGGCGGCAGCGGCAATGAGCAGTTCTTC. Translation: CASSPTGGSGNEQFF.